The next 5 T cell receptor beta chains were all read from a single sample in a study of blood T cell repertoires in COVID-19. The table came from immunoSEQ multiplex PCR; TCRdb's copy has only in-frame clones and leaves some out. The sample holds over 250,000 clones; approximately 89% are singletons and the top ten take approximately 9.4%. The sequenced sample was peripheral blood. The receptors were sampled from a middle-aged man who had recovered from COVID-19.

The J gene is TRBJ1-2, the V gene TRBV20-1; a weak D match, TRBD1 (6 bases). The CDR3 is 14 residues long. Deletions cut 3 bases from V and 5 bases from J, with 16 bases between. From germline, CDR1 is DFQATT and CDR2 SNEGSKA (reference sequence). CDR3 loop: CSASTTATGYGYTF. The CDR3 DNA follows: TGCAGTGCTAGTACCACGGCCACAGGGTATGGCTACACCTTC.

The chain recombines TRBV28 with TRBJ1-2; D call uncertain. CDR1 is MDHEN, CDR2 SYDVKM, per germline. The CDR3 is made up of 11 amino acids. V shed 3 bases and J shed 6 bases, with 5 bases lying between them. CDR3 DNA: TGTGCCAGCAGTTTTCCCGATGGCTACACCTTC. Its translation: CASSFPDGYTF.

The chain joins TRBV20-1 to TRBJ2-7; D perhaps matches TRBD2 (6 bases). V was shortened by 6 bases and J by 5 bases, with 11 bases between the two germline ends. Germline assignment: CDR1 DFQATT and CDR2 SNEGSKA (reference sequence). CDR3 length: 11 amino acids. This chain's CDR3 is CSARRGDEQYF. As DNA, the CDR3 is TGCAGTGCCCGGAGGGGTGACGAGCAGTACTTC.

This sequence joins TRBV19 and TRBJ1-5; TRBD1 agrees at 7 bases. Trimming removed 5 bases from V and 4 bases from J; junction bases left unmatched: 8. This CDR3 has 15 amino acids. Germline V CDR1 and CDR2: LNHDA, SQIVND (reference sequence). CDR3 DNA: TGTGCCAGTAGTGTCAGACCAGGGGGAAATCAGCCCCAGCATTTT. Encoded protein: CASSVRPGGNQPQHF. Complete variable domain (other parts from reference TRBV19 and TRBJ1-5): DGGITQSPKYLFRKEGQNVTLSCEQNLNHDAMYWYRQDPGQGLRLIYYSQIVNDFQKGDIAEGYSVSREKKESFPLTVTSAQKNPTAFYLCASSVRPGGNQPQHFGDGTRLSIL.

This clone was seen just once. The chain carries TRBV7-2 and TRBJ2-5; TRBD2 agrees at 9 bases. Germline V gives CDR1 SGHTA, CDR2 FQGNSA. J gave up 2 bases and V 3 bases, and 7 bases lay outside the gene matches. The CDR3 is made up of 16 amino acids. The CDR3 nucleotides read TGTGCCAGCAGCTTTGGAGGACTAGCGAGGCAAGAGACCCAGTACTTC. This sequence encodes CASSFGGLARQETQYF.